This TCR beta chain was sequenced in a study of neurological immune-mediated disorders. The cDNA was synthesized by means of template-switch 5'RACE, which was carried out with 10-nucleotide random UMIs. TCRdb independently ran MiXCR on the 5' RACE reads; one entry per CDR3 protein. Of approximately 30,000 distinct CDR3 sequences listed, roughly 15% are singletons. Time point reported: technical triplicate 2. The sorted libraries were prepared using approximately 900,000 CD4+ or CD8+ T cells that had themselves been sorted. The CDR3 is 14 amino acids. The ends lost 1 base at V and 7 bases at J; junction bases unmatched: 5. Germline CDR1 SGHRS, CDR2 YFSETQ. This clonotype was recorded at least ten times.

The sequence was obtained from a female donor with HTLV-1-associated myelopathy (HAM/TSP). Sequencing used CD4+ T cells from blood. V and J are TRBV5-1 and TRBJ2-4; 7 bases are shared with TRBD1. CDR3 DNA sequence: TGCGCCAGCAGCTTGCAGGGGGTTGACAACATTCAGTACTTC. Translation: CASSLQGVDNIQYF.